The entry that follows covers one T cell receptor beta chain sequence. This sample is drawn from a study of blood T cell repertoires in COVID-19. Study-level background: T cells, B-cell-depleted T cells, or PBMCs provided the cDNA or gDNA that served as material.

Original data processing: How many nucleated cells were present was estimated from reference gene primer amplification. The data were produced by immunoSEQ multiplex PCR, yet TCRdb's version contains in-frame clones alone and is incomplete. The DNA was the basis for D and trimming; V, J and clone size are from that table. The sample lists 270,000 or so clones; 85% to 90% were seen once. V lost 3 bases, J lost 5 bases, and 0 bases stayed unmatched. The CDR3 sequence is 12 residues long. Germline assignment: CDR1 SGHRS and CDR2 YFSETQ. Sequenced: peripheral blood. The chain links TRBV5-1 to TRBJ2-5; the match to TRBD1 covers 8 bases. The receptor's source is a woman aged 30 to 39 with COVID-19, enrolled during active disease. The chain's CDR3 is CASSWTGETQYF. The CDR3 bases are TGCGCCAGCAGCTGGACAGGGGAGACCCAGTACTTC.